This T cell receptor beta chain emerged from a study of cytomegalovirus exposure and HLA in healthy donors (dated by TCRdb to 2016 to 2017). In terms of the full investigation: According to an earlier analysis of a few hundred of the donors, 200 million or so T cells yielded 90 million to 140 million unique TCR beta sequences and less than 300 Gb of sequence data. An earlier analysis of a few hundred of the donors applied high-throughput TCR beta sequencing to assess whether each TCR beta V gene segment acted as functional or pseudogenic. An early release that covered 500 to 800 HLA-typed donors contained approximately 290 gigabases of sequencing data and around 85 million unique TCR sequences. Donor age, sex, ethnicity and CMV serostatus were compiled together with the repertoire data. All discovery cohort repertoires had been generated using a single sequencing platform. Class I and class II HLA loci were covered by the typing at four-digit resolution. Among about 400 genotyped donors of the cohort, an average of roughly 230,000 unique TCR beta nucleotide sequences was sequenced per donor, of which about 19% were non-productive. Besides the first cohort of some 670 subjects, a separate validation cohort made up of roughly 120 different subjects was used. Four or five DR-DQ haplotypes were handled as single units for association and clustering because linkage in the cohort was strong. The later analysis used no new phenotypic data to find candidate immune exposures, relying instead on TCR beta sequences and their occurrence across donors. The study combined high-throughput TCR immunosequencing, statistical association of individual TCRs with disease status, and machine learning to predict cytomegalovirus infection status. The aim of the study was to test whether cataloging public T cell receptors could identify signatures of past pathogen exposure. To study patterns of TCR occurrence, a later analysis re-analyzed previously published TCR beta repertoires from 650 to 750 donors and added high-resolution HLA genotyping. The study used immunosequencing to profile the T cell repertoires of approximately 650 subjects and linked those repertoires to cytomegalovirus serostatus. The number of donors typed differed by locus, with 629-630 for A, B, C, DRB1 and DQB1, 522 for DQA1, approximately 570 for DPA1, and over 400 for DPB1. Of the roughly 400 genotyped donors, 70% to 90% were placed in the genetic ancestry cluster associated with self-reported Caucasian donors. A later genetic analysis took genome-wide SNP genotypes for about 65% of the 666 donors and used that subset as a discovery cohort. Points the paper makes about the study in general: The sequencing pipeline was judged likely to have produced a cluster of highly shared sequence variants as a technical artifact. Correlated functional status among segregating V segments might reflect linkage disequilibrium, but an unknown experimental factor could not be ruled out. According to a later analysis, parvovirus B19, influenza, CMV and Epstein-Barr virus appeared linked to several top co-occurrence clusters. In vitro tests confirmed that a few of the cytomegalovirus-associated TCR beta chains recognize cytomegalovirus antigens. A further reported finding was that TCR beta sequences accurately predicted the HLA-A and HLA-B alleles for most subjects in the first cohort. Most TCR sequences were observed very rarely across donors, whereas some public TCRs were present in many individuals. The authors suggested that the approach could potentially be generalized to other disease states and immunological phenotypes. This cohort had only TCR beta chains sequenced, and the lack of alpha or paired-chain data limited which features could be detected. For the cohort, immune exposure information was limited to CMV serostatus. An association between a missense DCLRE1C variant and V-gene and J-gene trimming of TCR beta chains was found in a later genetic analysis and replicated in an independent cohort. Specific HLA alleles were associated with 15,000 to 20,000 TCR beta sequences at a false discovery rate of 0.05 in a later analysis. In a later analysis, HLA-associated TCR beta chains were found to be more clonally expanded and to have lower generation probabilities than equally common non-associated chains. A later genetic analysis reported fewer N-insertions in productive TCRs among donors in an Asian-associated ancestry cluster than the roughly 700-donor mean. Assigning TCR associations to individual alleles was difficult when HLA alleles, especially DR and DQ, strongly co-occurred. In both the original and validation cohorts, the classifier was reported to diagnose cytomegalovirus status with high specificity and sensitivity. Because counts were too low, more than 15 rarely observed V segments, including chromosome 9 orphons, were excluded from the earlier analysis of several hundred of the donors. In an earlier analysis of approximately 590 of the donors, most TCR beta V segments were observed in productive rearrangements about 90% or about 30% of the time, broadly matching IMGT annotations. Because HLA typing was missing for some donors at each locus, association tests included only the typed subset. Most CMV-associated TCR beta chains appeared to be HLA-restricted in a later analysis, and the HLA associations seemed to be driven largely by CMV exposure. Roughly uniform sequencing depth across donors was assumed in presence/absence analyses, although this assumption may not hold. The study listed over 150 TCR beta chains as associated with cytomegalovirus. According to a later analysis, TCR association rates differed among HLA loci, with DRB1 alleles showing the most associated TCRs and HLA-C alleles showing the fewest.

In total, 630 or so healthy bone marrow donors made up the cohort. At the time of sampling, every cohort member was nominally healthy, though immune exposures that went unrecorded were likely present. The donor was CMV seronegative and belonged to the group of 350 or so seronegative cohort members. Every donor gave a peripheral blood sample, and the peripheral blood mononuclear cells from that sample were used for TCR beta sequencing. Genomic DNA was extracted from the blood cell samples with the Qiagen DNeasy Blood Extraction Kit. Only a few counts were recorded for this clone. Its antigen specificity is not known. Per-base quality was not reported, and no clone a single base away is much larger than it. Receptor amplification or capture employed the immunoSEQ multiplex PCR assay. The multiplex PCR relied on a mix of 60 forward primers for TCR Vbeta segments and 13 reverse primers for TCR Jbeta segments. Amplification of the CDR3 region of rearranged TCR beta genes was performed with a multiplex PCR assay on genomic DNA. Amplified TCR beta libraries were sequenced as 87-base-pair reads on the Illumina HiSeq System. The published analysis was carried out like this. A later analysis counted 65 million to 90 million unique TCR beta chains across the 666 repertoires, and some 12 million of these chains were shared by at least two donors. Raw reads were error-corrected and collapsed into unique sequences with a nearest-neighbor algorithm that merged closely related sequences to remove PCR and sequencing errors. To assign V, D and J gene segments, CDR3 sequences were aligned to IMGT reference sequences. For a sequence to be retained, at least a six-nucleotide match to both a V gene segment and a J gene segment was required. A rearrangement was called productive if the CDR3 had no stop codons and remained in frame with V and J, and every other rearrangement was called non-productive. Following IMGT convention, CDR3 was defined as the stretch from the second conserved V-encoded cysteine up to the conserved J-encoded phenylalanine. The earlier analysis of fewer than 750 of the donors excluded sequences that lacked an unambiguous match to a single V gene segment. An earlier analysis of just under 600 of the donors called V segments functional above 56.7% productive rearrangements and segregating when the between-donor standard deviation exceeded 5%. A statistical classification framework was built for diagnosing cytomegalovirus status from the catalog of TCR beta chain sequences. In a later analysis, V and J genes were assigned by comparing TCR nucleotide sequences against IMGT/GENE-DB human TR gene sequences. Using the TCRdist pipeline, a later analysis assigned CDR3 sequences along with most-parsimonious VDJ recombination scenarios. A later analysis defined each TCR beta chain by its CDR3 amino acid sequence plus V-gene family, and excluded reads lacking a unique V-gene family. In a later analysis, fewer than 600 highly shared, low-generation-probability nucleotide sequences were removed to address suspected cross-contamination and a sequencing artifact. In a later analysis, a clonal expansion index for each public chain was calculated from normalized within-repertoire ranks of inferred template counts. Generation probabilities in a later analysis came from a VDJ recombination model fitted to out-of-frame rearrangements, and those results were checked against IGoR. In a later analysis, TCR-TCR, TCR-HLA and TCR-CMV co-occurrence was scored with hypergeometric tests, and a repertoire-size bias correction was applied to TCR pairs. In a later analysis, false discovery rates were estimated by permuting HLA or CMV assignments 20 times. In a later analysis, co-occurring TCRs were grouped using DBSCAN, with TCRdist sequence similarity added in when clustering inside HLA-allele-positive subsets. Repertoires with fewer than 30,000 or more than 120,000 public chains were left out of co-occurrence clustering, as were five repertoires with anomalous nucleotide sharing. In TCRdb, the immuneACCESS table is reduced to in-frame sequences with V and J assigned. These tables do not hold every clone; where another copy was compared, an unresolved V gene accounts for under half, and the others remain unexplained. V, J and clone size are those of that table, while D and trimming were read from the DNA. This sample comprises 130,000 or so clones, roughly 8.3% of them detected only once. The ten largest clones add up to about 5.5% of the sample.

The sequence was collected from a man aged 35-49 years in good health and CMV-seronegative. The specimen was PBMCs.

The DNA reads TGTGCCAGCAGCCCCGCTGGTTTAGCGGGGGGACATGAGCAGTTCTTC. This is translated as CASSPAGLAGGHEQFF. In this chain, TRBV11-2 is recombined with TRBJ2-1; the central 10 bases match TRBD2. The germline V end is reduced by 5 bases and the J end by 8 bases; junction bases left unmatched: 12. The cysteine opens and the phenylalanine closes a CDR3 of 16 amino acids. Kept here is only the CDR3 DNA, which spans 48 bases and is read in frame from base 1. Sequences SGHAT (CDR1) and FQNNGV (CDR2) are obtained from the germline V gene.